This TCR beta chain emerged from a study of cytomegalovirus exposure and HLA in healthy donors. PCR primers comprised 60 Vbeta and 13 Jbeta primers. TCRdb's copy holds only in-frame clones and misses some; the assay was immunoSEQ multiplex PCR. The sample lists more than 100,000 clones, approximately 72% seen once, with approximately 30% in the top ten. Germline CDR1 is MDHEN and CDR2 is SYDVKM. V was trimmed by 5 bases and J by 3 bases, leaving 14 bases between them. CDR3 size: 14 residues. As to this clone: Its antigen is currently unknown.

General study results and limits: The study labeled fewer than 200 TCR beta chains cytomegalovirus-associated.

The receptor comes from a man between 60 and 75 years old in good health and CMV-seropositive. The chain employs TRBV28 and TRBJ2-7; D is possibly TRBD2 (6 bases). The sequenced sample consisted of PBMCs. The CDR3 DNA follows: TGTGCCAGCAGTCCACTGGCGGGGTTCTACGAGCAGTACTTC. Translating gives CASSPLAGFYEQYF.